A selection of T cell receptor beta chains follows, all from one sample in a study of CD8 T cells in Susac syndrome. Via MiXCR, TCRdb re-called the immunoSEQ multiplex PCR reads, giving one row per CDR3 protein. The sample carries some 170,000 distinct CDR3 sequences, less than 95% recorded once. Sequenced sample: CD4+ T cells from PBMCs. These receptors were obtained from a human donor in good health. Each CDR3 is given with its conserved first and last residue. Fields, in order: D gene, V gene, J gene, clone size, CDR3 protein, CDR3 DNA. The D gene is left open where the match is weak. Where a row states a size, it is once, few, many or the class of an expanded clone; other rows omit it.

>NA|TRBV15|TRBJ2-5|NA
CATSRDPTRAKGETQYF
TGTGCCACCAGCAGAGATCCTACCCGAGCGAAAGGGGAGACCCAGTACTTC
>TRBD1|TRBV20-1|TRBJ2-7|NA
CSAIPLTGGDPYEQYF
TGCAGTGCCATTCCCTTGACAGGGGGCGATCCCTACGAGCAGTACTTC
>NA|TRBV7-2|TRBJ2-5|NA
CASSTPLVPETQYF
TGTGCCAGCAGCACGCCACTAGTTCCTGAGACCCAGTACTTC
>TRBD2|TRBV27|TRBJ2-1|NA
CASSLTKLAGPYNEQFF
TGTGCCAGCAGTTTAACAAAACTAGCGGGACCCTACAATGAGCAGTTCTTC
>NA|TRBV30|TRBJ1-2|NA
CAWSVRGSYTF
TGTGCCTGGAGTGTACGGGGTAGCTACACCTTC
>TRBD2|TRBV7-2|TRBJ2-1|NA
CASSRTSGNGEQFF
TGTGCCAGCAGCAGGACTAGCGGGAACGGTGAGCAGTTCTTC
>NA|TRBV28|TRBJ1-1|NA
CASRKQGGTEAFF
TGTGCCAGCAGGAAACAGGGTGGCACTGAAGCTTTCTTT
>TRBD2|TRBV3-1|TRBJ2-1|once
CASSTRLAGVGNEQFF
TGTGCCAGCAGCACTCGACTAGCGGGAGTGGGCAATGAGCAGTTCTTC
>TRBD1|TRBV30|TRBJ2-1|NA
CAWTPGTGKNEQFF
TGTGCCTGGACACCCGGGACAGGGAAAAATGAGCAGTTCTTC
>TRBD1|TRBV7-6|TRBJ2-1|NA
CASSFRPGQALNEQFF
TGTGCCAGCAGCTTTCGACCGGGACAGGCTCTCAATGAGCAGTTCTTC
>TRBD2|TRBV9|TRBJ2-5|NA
CASSVDPSGRPGAQYF
TGTGCCAGCAGCGTAGACCCTAGCGGGAGGCCGGGGGCCCAGTACTTC
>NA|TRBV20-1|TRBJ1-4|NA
CSASRAEKLFF
TGCAGTGCTTCCCGGGCCGAAAAACTGTTTTTT
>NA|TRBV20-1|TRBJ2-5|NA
CSARALPSRETQYF
TGCAGTGCTAGAGCCCTCCCGAGTCGAGAGACCCAGTACTTC
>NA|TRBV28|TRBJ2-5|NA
CATKFGAGPQETQYF
TGTGCCACCAAATTCGGGGCAGGTCCACAAGAGACCCAGTACTTC
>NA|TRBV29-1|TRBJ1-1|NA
CSVAGVRNTEAFF
TGCAGCGTTGCAGGGGTACGGAACACTGAAGCTTTCTTT
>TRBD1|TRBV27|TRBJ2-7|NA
CASSLVGTGGLEQYF
TGTGCCAGCAGTTTAGTGGGGACAGGCGGCCTCGAGCAGTACTTC
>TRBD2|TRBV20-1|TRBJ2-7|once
CSARSAGYEQYF
TGCAGTGCTAGGTCAGCGGGGTACGAGCAGTACTTC
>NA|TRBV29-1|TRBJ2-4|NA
CSPPRPSGTIKNIQYF
TGCAGTCCCCCAAGACCCTCCGGGACAATAAAAAACATTCAGTACTTC
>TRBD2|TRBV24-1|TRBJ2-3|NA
CATGSTTSGSTDTQYF
TGTGCCACCGGATCCACTACTAGCGGAAGCACAGATACGCAGTATTTT
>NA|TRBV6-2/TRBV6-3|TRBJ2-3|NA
CASSYRGSSTDTQYF
TGTGCCAGCAGTTACAGGGGCTCTAGCACAGATACGCAGTATTTT
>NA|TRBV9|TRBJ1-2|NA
CASSVLEGWYGYTF
TGTGCCAGCAGCGTCCTAGAGGGTTGGTATGGCTACACCTTC
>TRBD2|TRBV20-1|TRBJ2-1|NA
CSARGSGRPSSYNEQFF
TGCAGTGCTAGAGGGAGCGGGAGGCCCTCCTCCTACAATGAGCAGTTCTTC
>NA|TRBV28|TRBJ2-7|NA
CASSQRKTLREQYF
TGTGCCAGCTCCCAACGGAAAACGTTAAGGGAGCAGTACTTC
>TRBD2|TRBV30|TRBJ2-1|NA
CASSGTSDNEQFF
TGTGCCTCATCCGGGACTAGCGACAATGAGCAGTTCTTC
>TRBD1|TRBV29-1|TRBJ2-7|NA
CSAKDVGTGLVEQYF
TGCAGCGCAAAAGACGTAGGGACAGGGCTAGTCGAGCAGTACTTC
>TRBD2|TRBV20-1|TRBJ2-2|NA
CSARNSGRAGTGELFF
TGCAGTGCTAGAAATAGCGGGAGGGCGGGCACCGGGGAGCTGTTTTTT
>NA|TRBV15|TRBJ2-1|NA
CATSRETAEQFF
TGTGCCACCAGCAGAGAGACGGCTGAGCAGTTCTTC
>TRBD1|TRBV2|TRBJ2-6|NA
CASSPTGTAASGANVLTF
TGTGCCAGCAGTCCCACCGGGACAGCCGCTTCTGGGGCCAACGTCCTGACTTTC
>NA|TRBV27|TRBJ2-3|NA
CASSLRQADSTDTQYF
TGTGCCAGCAGTTTACGTCAGGCGGACAGCACAGATACGCAGTATTTT
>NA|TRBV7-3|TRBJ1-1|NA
CASSLGPAETEAFF
TGTGCCAGCAGCTTAGGTCCAGCGGAGACTGAAGCTTTCTTT
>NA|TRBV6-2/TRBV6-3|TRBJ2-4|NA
CASSFQKNIQYF
TGTGCCAGCAGTTTTCAGAAAAACATTCAGTACTTC
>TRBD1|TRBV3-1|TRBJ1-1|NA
CASSPRTGLKTEAFF
TGTGCCAGCAGCCCCAGGACAGGGCTGAAGACTGAAGCTTTCTTT
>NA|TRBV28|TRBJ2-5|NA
CAIVPGNRETQYF
TGTGCCATTGTACCGGGAAACCGAGAGACCCAGTACTTC
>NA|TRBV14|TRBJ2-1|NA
CASSPLTGRVNEQFF
TGTGCCAGCAGCCCCCTGACCGGGCGGGTCAATGAGCAGTTCTTC
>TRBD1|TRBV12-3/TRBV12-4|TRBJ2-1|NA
CASSLDTGDGYNEQFF
TGTGCCAGCAGTTTAGATACAGGGGACGGGTACAATGAGCAGTTCTTC
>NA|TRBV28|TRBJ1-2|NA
CASSQQGPNYGYTF
TGTGCCAGCAGCCAACAGGGACCTAACTATGGCTACACCTTC
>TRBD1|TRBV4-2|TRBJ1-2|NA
CASSQGDRANGYTF
TGTGCCAGCAGCCAAGGGGACAGGGCGAATGGCTACACCTTC
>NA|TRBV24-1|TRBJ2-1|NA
CATSIDEQFF
TGTGCCACCAGTATTGATGAGCAGTTCTTC
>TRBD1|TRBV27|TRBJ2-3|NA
CASSPDRGGGTDTQYF
TGTGCCAGCAGTCCCGACAGGGGAGGAGGCACAGATACGCAGTATTTT
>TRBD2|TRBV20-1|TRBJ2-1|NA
CSAKTSGRNNEQFF
TGCAGTGCAAAGACTAGCGGGCGTAACAATGAGCAGTTCTTC
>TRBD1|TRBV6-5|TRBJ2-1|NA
CASSRGQAYNEQFF
TGTGCCAGCAGCCGCGGACAGGCCTACAATGAGCAGTTCTTC
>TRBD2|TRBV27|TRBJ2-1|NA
CASRRESSGGYNEQFF
TGTGCCAGCAGGAGGGAGTCTAGCGGGGGATACAATGAGCAGTTCTTC
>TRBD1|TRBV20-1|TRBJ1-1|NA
CSARSGTGRTEAFF
TGCAGTGCGCGGTCCGGGACAGGGAGGACTGAAGCTTTCTTT
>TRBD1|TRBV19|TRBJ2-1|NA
CASSIGGGRGSNEQFF
TGTGCCAGTAGTATAGGAGGAGGCAGGGGGTCGAATGAGCAGTTCTTC
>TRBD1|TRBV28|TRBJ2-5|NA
CASSPDRAGRETQYF
TGTGCCAGCAGCCCAGACAGGGCCGGGCGAGAGACCCAGTACTTC